This record concerns one T cell receptor (beta chain) sequence. The antigen is unknown. Prior to sequencing, the ViraFEST assay stimulated PBMC with viral peptide pools, which expanded the antigen-specific CD4+ T cells. A 10-day culture period preceded the isolation of CD4+ T cells. Participants received two doses of either the BNT162b2 or mRNA-1273 vaccine. The data derive from a study of vaccination effects on CD4 cells after COVID-19. Clones were sequenced by immunoSEQ multiplex PCR, and TCRdb holds only the in-frame ones, with some missing. The table shows under 35,000 clones, with more than 55% occurring only once. The CDR3 is 15 amino acids. V lost 3 bases and J lost 5; bases outside the gene matches: 6. The germline gives CDR1 LGHDT, CDR2 YNNKEL (reference sequence).

This chain joins TRBV3-1 (or the pseudogene TRBV3-2) and TRBJ2-5, with 10 bases identical to TRBD2. The sequences come from CD4+ T cells from PBMCs cultured with SARS-CoV-2 spike peptides, collected after COVID-19 vaccination. This TCR was sampled from a human donor who received a COVID-19 vaccine. The CDR3, as DNA: TGTGCCAGCAGCCACCTAGCGGGAGATGGGGAGACCCAGTACTTC. It codes for CASSHLAGDGETQYF.